The entry that follows covers one T cell receptor beta chain sequence. These data originate in a study of blood T cell repertoires in COVID-19. As for the study in general: The United States, Italy and Spain supplied acute and convalescent COVID-19 samples.

Germline CDR1 is SGDLS and CDR2 is YYNGEE. V was clipped by 4 bases and J by 0 bases; unmatched bases: 4. This CDR3 contains 16 residues. Clones were sequenced by immunoSEQ multiplex PCR, and TCRdb holds only the in-frame ones, with some missing. The sample records 250,000 to 350,000 clones, around 84% being singletons. The sequenced sample was peripheral blood. This sequence joins TRBV9 and TRBJ2-1; 10 bases align to TRBD2. The source of this sequence is a human donor with COVID-19, enrolled during active disease. The donor label of this sample is uncertain. The CDR3 reads CASSSRTSGSYNEQFF. Written as DNA, the CDR3 is TGTGCCAGCAGCTCCCGGACTAGCGGCTCCTACAATGAGCAGTTCTTC. The complete variable domain, with remaining parts taken from reference TRBV9 and TRBJ2-1, reads DSGVTQTPKHLITATGQRVTLRCSPRSGDLSVYWYQQSLDQGLQFLIQYYNGEERAKGNILERFSAQQFPDLHSELNLSSLELGDSALYFCASSSRTSGSYNEQFFGPGTRLTVL.